A single sample is the source of the 9 T cell receptor beta chains below, sequenced in a study of blood T cells in healthy people across ages (dated by TCRdb to the mid-2010s). The protocol used for the library was 5' RACE. Sequenced on an Illumina HiSeq 2500. The second PCR ran for about 6 to 12 cycles and used a J-beta primer mix along with a sample-barcoded 5' primer. TCRdb took the public reads, trimmed them with fastp at Q25, ran MiXCR for clone calling and kept in-frame beta chains. Rows are combined by CDR3 protein, so each entry shows the most common genes and DNA. The sample yields over 600,000 distinct CDR3 sequences; more than 20% were counted once. Of the sample, 3.6% is held by the ten largest clones. The sequenced sample consisted of blood. Source of these receptors: a man aged 65-85 years in good health.

This clonotype was picked up one time. The chain combines TRBV10-3 with TRBJ2-7; D gene unclear. V lost 0 bases to trimming and J lost 5 bases, with 8 bases between them. The CDR3 covers 13 residues. The germline gives CDR1 ENHRY, CDR2 SYGVKD. CDR3 coding DNA: TGTGCCATCAGTGAGTCTTTAGCAGACGAGCAGTACTTC. As protein: CAISESLADEQYF.

The chain recombines TRBV6-6 with TRBJ2-1, with TRBD1 identical over 7 bases. This CDR3 spans 13 amino acids. V was pared by 7 bases and J by 4 bases, with 4 bases of the junction left unmatched. The germline V gene encodes CDR1 MNHNY and CDR2 SVGAGI (reference sequence). The CDR3 region is CASTQDRYNEQFF. The DNA for the CDR3 is TGTGCCAGCACCCAGGACAGGTACAATGAGCAGTTCTTC.

This clonotype appeared a few times. The V gene is TRBV12-3 or TRBV12-4, the J gene TRBJ1-4; 10 bases map to TRBD1. V was clipped by 4 bases and J by 0 bases; unmatched bases: 11. The CDR3 totals 19 residues. In DNA form, the CDR3 reads TGTGCCAGCAGTTATACGTGGGGACAGGGGAGATCAACTAATGAAAAACTGTTTTTT. Protein product: CASSYTWGQGRSTNEKLFF.

This clonotype has only a few counts. The chain has TRBV5-1 and TRBJ2-5; D is undetermined. The V end was cut by 0 bases, the J end by 4 bases, with 10 bases between. Germline lookup yields CDR1 SGHRS and CDR2 YFSETQ. There are 14 residues in the CDR3. The CDR3 is CASSLEGLRETQYF. In nucleotides, the CDR3 is TGCGCCAGCAGCTTGGAAGGGTTACGAGAGACCCAGTACTTC.

This clonotype has just a few counts. This sequence joins TRBV7-2 and TRBJ2-1, with a weak D call TRBD2 (6 bases). CDR1 and CDR2 from the germline V gene are SGHTA and FQGNSA. Trimming left V 4 bases short and J 3 bases short, with 13 bases between. This CDR3 spans 15 amino acids. As DNA, the CDR3 is TGTGCCAGCAGCTCCCCGGGACTTAGCTACAATGAGCAGTTCTTC. Its translation: CASSSPGLSYNEQFF.

This chain uses TRBV6-2 or TRBV6-3 with TRBJ2-1, with D possibly matching TRBD1 (6 bases). The V gene's germline CDR1 is MNHEY and CDR2 SVGEGT. V was clipped by 2 bases and J by 7 bases, with 9 bases between them. The CDR3 has 13 amino acids. In nucleotides, the CDR3 is TGTGCCAGCAGTTACGGGGGCTGGAATGAGCAGTTCTTC. This codes for CASSYGGWNEQFF.

This clonotype was observed a handful of times. This sequence joins TRBV7-9 and TRBJ2-1, with TRBD2 identical over 7 bases. V shed 5 bases, J shed 0 bases, and the junction held 7 bases outside the gene matches. The CDR3 contains 16 residues. Germline values: CDR1 SEHNR, CDR2 FQNEAQ (reference sequence). CDR3 in amino acids: CASSGGVMSSYNEQFF. The DNA for the CDR3 is TGTGCCAGCAGCGGGGGGGTGATGAGCTCCTACAATGAGCAGTTCTTC.

In this sample, this clonotype turned up many times. This rearrangement joins TRBV20-1 to TRBJ2-7; TRBD2 agrees at 11 bases. The CDR3 sequence is 14 residues long. CDR1 DFQATT and CDR2 SNEGSKA come from the germline V gene (reference sequence). V lost 2 bases and J lost 4; bases outside the gene matches: 4. CDR3 protein: CSARLTSGNYEQYF. CDR3 DNA sequence: TGCAGTGCTAGATTGACTAGCGGGAATTACGAGCAGTACTTC.

V usage is TRBV5-1 and J usage is TRBJ1-3; D is ambiguous. Between the trimmed V and J ends, which lost 3 bases and 0 bases, there was a span of 13 bases. From germline, CDR1 is SGHRS and CDR2 YFSETQ. The CDR3 is made up of 16 amino acids. In nucleotides, the CDR3 is TGCGCCAGCAGCTCACGGACGGCCGACTCTGGAAACACCATATATTTT. Translation: CASSSRTADSGNTIYF.